The entry below describes one T cell receptor (beta chain). What it binds is not known. The DNA is omitted, as the CDR3 cannot be located on it reliably, and the CDR3 follows TCRdb's listing. The V gene's germline CDR1 is MNHEY and CDR2 SMNVEV (reference sequence). Termini included, the CDR3 measures 16 amino acids. This sample was included in a study of PD-1 blockade in classical Hodgkin lymphoma. Study observations and caveats: Later analyses included only patients treated at least 1 year post-ASCT.

Sequencing was performed with immunoSEQ multiplex PCR; in TCRdb, only in-frame clones are kept and a portion is missing. The top ten hold about 10% of the sample, which has roughly 61,000 clones, approximately 90% seen once. Every patient relapsed after autologous stem cell transplantation, and brentuximab vedotin exposure varied. Best outcomes ranged across complete response, partial response and progressive disease. The sequence came from a human donor with classical Hodgkin lymphoma. The V call is TRBV27, the J call TRBJ2-5; the tabulated D call, TRBD2, remains unverified against the DNA. The source material was peripheral blood mononuclear cells (PBMCs), sampled before the second cycle of nivolumab. CDR3 residues: CASSSSQLGLQETQYF.